One sample yielded the 8 T cell receptor beta chains listed below, sequenced in a study of long-term antiretroviral therapy in people with HIV. The immunoSEQ assay was v3.0, run at survey level. Profiled with immunoSEQ multiplex PCR; TCRdb holds only in-frame clones, not every one. The table has 26,000 or so clones, around nine tenths seen once; the top ten hold 3.5% to 5%. The material was unsorted PBMCs, obtained 0.5 years after starting antiretroviral therapy. The receptor set was obtained from a woman aged 18-29 years with HIV.

The chain carries TRBV6-5 and TRBJ1-1; D not certain. There are 12 residues in the CDR3. The germline V and J ends were trimmed by 7 bases and 4 bases, with 10 bases remaining between them. The germline V gene has CDR1 MNHEY and CDR2 SVGAGI. CDR3 sequence (DNA): TGTGCCAGCACTCGAACGGGCACTGAAGCTTTCTTT. Its translation: CASTRTGTEAFF.

The CDR3 protein is CASSSGLAAYNEQFF. CDR3 coding DNA: TGCGCCAGCAGCTCCGGACTAGCGGCTTACAATGAGCAGTTCTTC. The chain combines TRBV5-1 with TRBJ2-1, with TRBD2 matching 10 bases. Trimming took 3 bases from V and 4 from J; bases not matched to a gene: 4. The germline V gene encodes CDR1 SGHRS and CDR2 YFSETQ. CDR3 length: 15 residues. The full variable domain, in which reference TRBV5-1 and TRBJ2-1 provide the parts outside the CDR3, is KAGVTQTPRYLIKTRGQQVTLSCSPISGHRSVSWYQQTPGQGLQFLFEYFSETQRNKGNFPGRFSGRQFSNSRSEMNVSTLELGDSALYLCASSSGLAAYNEQFFGPGTRLTVL.

The V gene is TRBV7-3, the J gene TRBJ2-7, with D perhaps TRBD1 (6 bases). CDR1 is SGHTA and CDR2 is FQGTGA in the germline V gene. The CDR3 covers 15 residues. V lost 5 bases and J lost 1, with 15 bases in between. The CDR3 nucleotides are TGTGCCAGCAGCCCGACGGACCAGGGGTCCTACGAGCAGTACTTC. Its protein product is CASSPTDQGSYEQYF.

This chain joins TRBV18 and TRBJ2-3, with 10 nucleotides matching TRBD2. The J segment lost 1 base and the V segment lost 0 bases, leaving 1 base of the junction unmatched. Germline V gene sequence: CDR1 KGHSH, CDR2 LQKENI. This CDR3 comprises 16 residues. The CDR3 loop is CASSPPGLARTDTQYF. CDR3 in DNA: TGTGCCAGCTCACCACCGGGACTAGCGCGCACAGATACGCAGTATTTT.

This clone was seen more than once but under ten times. The CDR3 sequence: CASSFPRQGYEQYF. CDR3 DNA: TGTGCCAGCAGCTTTCCGAGACAGGGCTACGAGCAGTACTTC. The V and J genes are TRBV11-3 and TRBJ2-7; 7 positions match TRBD1. V trimming: 3 bases; J trimming: 3 bases; junction bases outside the gene matches: 5. The CDR3 extends over 14 amino acids. Germline V gene data show CDR1 as SGHNT and CDR2 as YENEEA.

This rearrangement joins TRBV7-9 to TRBJ2-3, with TRBD1 as a possible D gene (6 bases). This CDR3 comprises 16 residues. Germline lookup yields CDR1 SEHNR and CDR2 FQNEAQ (reference sequence). V was trimmed by 5 bases and J by 4 bases, leaving 19 bases between them. The CDR3 here is CASSPAGTSRADTQYF. As DNA, the CDR3 is TGTGCCAGCAGCCCCGCCGGGACATCCCGGGCAGATACGCAGTATTTT.

The chain joins TRBV6-5 to TRBJ2-1; D remains unclear. Looked up from germline, CDR1 is MNHEY and CDR2 is SVGAGI. V lost 0 bases and J lost 13, with 16 bases in between. The length of the CDR3 is 14 residues. CDR3 amino acids: CASSYSALSPVQFF. In DNA form, the CDR3 reads TGTGCCAGCAGTTACTCGGCTTTATCGCCGGTCCAGTTCTTC.

The rearrangement joins TRBV6-4 to TRBJ2-1; the match to TRBD2 covers 11 bases. Trimming at V came to 5 bases and at J to 8 bases, leaving 17 bases not matched to a gene. The germline gives CDR1 MRHNA, CDR2 SNTAGT. CDR3 length equals 18 residues. CDR3 sequence reads: CASSSGGVGTSGGYEQFF. CDR3 nucleotides: TGTGCCAGCAGTTCCGGCGGGGTAGGGACTAGCGGCGGCTATGAGCAGTTCTTC.